This T cell receptor (beta chain) is drawn from a study of vaccination effects on CD4 cells after COVID-19. Overall study: It was a median of 72 days after the second dose that post-vaccine samples were obtained.

Comment on this clone: Its antigen is not identified.

The CDR3 sequence is 15 residues long. V was clipped by 1 base and J by 4 bases, with 11 bases between them. Germline V CDR1 and CDR2: SGHRS, YFSETQ. This table comes from immunoSEQ multiplex PCR, and its TCRdb copy is limited to in-frame clones, with some not included. The sample lists 35,000 to 45,000 clones; about 80% were seen once. Using viral peptide pools, the ViraFEST assay grew out antigen-specific CD4+ T cells prior to sequencing. Subsequent to a culture period of approximately 11 days, CD4+ T cells were isolated. Each participant received a vaccine that was either BNT162b2 or mRNA-1273, given as two doses. The researchers cultured 1.9 million or so PBMC per well with roughly 11 IU/ml IL-2 and around 9.5 ug/ml peptides.

The specimen comprised CD4+ T cells from PBMCs cultured with HCoV-NL63 spike peptides, sampled after COVID-19 vaccination. The clonotype comes from a human donor who received a COVID-19 vaccine. Some clones in this sample may be carry-over from other donors' samples. This chain connects TRBV5-1 to TRBJ2-2; no definite D call. CDR3 protein: CASSLRQAGTGELFF. In nucleotides, the CDR3 is TGCGCCAGCAGCTTGCGTCAAGCAGGCACCGGGGAGCTGTTTTTT.